Presented here are 2 T cell receptor beta chains from one specimen sequenced in a study of glioma-infiltrating T cells. Using RNA template, CDR3s of TCR alpha and beta were amplified with iRepertoire arm-PCR. MiXCR, run by TCRdb on the multiplex PCR reads, gives a single entry per CDR3 protein. The sample has more than 300,000 distinct CDR3 sequences; 41% are singletons. The sequencing sample was made of glioma tissue, nonneoplastic brain tissue, or PBMCs (not recorded which). The receptor source for this set is a human donor with low-grade glioma or glioblastoma, undergoing nonglioma brain surgery, or in good health (not recorded which).

Note on this clonotype: It may be a read error: a sequence one base away is much more abundant. The rearrangement uses TRBV20-1 and TRBJ2-7; D is possibly TRBD1 (5 bases). V was pared by 2 bases and J by 0 bases, with 14 bases between. Germline assignment: CDR1 DFQATT and CDR2 SNEGSKA (reference sequence). The CDR3 is made up of 15 amino acids. The CDR3 DNA sequence: TGCAGTGCTAGATCCTCCCTGGACATCTCCTACGAGCAGTACTTC. As protein: CSARSSLDISYEQYF.

The rearrangement joins TRBV25-1 to TRBJ2-7, with 10 bases identical to TRBD2. Germline V gene lookup returns CDR1 MGHDK and CDR2 SYGVNS. The CDR3 runs 15 residues. V was clipped by 3 bases and J by 0 bases; unmatched bases: 2. CDR3 residues: CASSDQREGSYEQYF. The CDR3 DNA reads TGTGCCAGCAGTGACCAGCGGGAGGGCTCCTACGAGCAGTACTTC.